The T cell receptor beta chain described here comes from a study of CD8+CD57+ T cells in acquired aplastic anemia. Study in general: Isolated CD4+ and CD8+ cells, once sorted, yielded DNA averaging about 3 ug. Overall study results and limits: With respect to CD8+ Simpson's diversity, patients and controls did not differ significantly.

All patients picked for sequencing had shown, by flow cytometry, an expansion of CD8+CD57+ cells. Template material for TCR beta VDJ and CDR3 profiling consisted of genomic DNA. A single record per CDR3 protein comes from TCRdb applying MiXCR to the reads. The top ten clones hold about 2% of a sample with 190,000 or so distinct CDR3 sequences, less than 60% of them seen once. In its sample, this clonotype was seen many times. Its cognate antigen is unknown. Germline loops: CDR1 SGHRS, CDR2 YFSETQ. V lost 0 bases to trimming and J lost 3 bases, with 10 bases between them. The CDR3 covers 14 residues. The sample comprised sorted CD4+, CD8+, or CD8+CD57+ T cells (not recorded which) from PBMCs. The chain uses TRBV5-1 and TRBJ2-7; D perhaps matches TRBD2 (5 bases). This receptor was obtained from a human donor with aplastic anemia. CDR3 nucleotide sequence: TGCGCCAGCAGCTTGGGGCGGGTGGTCTACGAGCAGTACTTC. Its protein is CASSLGRVVYEQYF.